This T cell receptor beta chain derives from a study of Ad26.COV2.S vaccination and SARS-CoV-2 variants. Study details: Donor was assigned to the Ad26.COV2.S arm of trial COV1001. Ad26.COV2.S was injected intramuscularly once or twice, 56 days apart.

Findings and limits, study-wide: Substantial breadth in spike-specific CD8+ and CD4+ T cell responses was reportedly seen after vaccination.

Generated by immunoSEQ multiplex PCR, the TCRdb table keeps only in-frame clones and is missing some. Seen here are approximately 350,000 clones, roughly 84% observed once, and the top ten hold around 3.7%. Specified treatment: over 15 received Ad26.COV2.S at low or high dose, single or two shots; five or six received placebo; per-sample allocation not given. The study sampled participants on day 63 after the first vaccine or placebo injection. Expressing Wuhan-strain SARS-CoV-2 spike, an Ad26 vector served as the vaccine. The germline V and J ends were trimmed by 5 bases and 1 base, with 8 bases remaining between them. The germline V gene has CDR1 SGHVS and CDR2 FQNEAQ. The length of the CDR3 is 13 residues. This clone was observed once. Its antigen is not known.

The sample consisted of peripheral blood, taken in a trial of Ad26.COV2.S vaccine versus placebo. The chain links TRBV7-8 to TRBJ1-1, with D perhaps matching TRBD1 (6 bases). The TCR comes from a person between 18 and 59 years old who received the Ad26.COV2.S COVID-19 vaccine or a placebo. CDR3 bases: TGTGCCAGCAGCCCCAGGGGGAACACTGAAGCTTTCTTT. Translated, it gives CASSPRGNTEAFF.